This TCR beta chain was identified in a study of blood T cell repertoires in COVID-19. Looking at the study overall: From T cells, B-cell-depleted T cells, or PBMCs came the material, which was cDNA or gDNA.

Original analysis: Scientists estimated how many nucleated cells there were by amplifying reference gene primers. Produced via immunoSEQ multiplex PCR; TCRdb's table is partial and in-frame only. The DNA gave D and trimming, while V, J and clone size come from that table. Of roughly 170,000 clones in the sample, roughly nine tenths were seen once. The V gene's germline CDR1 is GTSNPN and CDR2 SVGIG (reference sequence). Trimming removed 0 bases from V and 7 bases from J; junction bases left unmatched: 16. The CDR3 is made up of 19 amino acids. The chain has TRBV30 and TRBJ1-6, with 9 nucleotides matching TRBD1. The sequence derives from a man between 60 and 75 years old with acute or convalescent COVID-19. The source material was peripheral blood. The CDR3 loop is CAWSVLSSGTGNANSPLHF. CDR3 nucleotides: TGTGCCTGGAGTGTCCTCTCCTCCGGGACAGGGAACGCGAATTCACCCCTCCACTTT.